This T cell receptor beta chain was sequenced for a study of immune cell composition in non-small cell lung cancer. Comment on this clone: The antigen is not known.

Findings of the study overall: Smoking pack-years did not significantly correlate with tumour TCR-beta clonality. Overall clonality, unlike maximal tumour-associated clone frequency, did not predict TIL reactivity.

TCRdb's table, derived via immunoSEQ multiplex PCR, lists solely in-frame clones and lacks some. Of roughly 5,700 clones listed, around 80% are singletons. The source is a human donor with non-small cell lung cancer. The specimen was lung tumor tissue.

The CDR3 sequence is CASSAPGTGGSEQFF. CDR3 sequence (DNA): TGTGCCAGCAGCGCTCCGGGGACAGGGGGCAGTGAGCAGTTCTTC. The chain has TRBV7-3 and TRBJ2-1; 12 bases line up with TRBD1. This CDR3 has 15 residues. Germline trimming cut 5 bases from V and 9 bases from J; bases unmatched to any gene: 8. CDR1 SGHTA and CDR2 FQGTGA come from the germline V gene.